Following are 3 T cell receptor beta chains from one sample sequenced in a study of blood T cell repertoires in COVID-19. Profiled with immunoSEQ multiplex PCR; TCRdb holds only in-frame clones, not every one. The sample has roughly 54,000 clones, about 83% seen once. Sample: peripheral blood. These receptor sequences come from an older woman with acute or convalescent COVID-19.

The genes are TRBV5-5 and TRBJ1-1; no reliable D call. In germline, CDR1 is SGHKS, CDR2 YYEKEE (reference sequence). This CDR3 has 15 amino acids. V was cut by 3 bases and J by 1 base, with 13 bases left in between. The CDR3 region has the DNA TGTGCCAGCAGCTGGAATGTACAGAAGAACACTGAAGCTTTCTTT. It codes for CASSWNVQKNTEAFF.

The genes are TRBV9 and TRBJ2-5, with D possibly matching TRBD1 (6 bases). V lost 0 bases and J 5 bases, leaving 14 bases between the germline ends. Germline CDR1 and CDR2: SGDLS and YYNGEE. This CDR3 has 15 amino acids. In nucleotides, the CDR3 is TGTGCCAGCAGCGTAGCTTGGGGGCAAACCGAGACCCAGTACTTC. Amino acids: CASSVAWGQTETQYF.

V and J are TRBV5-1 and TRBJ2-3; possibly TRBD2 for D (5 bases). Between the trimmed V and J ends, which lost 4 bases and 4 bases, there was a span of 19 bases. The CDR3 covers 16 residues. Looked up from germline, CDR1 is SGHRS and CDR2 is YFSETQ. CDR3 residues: CASSAGLSTDADTQYF. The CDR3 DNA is TGCGCCAGCAGCGCCGGACTCTCCACGGACGCAGATACGCAGTATTTT.